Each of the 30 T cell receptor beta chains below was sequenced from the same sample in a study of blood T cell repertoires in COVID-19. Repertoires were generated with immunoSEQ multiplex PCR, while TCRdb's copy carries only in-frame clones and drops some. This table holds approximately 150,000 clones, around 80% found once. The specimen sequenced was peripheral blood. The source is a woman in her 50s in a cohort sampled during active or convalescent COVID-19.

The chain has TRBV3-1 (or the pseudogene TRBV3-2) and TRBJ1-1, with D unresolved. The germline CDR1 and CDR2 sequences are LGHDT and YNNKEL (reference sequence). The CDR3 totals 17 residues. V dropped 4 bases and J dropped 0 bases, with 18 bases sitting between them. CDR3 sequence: CASSLPKSSNMNTEAFF. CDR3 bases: TGTGCCAGCAGCCTTCCGAAGTCTTCCAACATGAACACTGAAGCTTTCTTT.

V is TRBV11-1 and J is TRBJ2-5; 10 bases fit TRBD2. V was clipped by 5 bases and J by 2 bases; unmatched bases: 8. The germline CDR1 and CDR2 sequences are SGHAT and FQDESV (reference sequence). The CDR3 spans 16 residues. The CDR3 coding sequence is TGTGCCAGCAGCCCCATAGCGGGGGGCCTTCAAGAGACCCAGTACTTC. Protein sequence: CASSPIAGGLQETQYF. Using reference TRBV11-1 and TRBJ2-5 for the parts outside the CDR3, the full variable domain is EAEVAQSPRYKITEKSQAVAFWCDPISGHATLYWYRQILGQGPELLVQFQDESVVDDSQLPKDRFSAERLKGVDSTLKIQPAELGDSAMYLCASSPIAGGLQETQYFGPGTRLLVL.

The CDR3 region has the DNA TGTGCCAGCTCACCCCGAGGAGGGGAGAAAGAGACCCAGTACTTC. This sequence encodes CASSPRGGEKETQYF. The chain is built from TRBV18 and TRBJ2-5, with D tentatively TRBD2 (6 bases). V was shortened by 3 bases and J by 3 bases, with 14 bases between the two germline ends. Germline values: CDR1 KGHSH, CDR2 LQKENI. This CDR3 contains 15 residues.

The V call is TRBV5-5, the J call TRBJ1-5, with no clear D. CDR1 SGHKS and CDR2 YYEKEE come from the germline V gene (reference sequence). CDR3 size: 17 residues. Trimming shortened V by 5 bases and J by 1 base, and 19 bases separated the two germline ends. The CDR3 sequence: CASSGPGPGGSNQPQHF. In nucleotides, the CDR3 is TGTGCCAGCAGTGGGCCCGGGCCCGGAGGGAGCAATCAGCCCCAGCATTTT.

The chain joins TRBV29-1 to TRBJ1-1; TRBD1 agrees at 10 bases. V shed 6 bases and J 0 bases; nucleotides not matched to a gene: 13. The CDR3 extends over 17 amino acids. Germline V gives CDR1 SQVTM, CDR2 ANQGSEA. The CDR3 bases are TGCAGCGTGGTCCCGGGACAGGGGTCCAATATGAACACTGAAGCTTTCTTT. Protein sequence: CSVVPGQGSNMNTEAFF.

The CDR3 reads CASDSTGSTAKNIQYF. In DNA form, the CDR3 reads TGTGCCAGTGACTCGACAGGCTCAACAGCCAAAAACATTCAGTACTTC. The chain joins TRBV2 to TRBJ2-4; D possibly corresponds to TRBD1 (6 bases). V lost 9 bases, J lost 0 bases, and 18 bases lay in between. CDR1 and CDR2 from the germline V gene are SNHLY and FYNNEI. The CDR3 has 16 amino acids.

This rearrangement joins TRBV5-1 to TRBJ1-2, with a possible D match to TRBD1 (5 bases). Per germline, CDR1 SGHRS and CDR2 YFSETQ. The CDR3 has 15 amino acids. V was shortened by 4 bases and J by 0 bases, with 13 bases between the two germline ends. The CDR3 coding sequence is TGCGCCAGCAGCGTCTCAGGGCCTGCTAACTATGGCTACACCTTC. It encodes CASSVSGPANYGYTF.

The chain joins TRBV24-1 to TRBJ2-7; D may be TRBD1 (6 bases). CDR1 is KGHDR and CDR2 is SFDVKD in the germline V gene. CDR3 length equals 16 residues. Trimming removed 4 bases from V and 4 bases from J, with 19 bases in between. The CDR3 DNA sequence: TGTGCCACCAGTGACCCAGGGGTAACTGGGGGATACGAGCAGTACTTC. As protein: CATSDPGVTGGYEQYF.

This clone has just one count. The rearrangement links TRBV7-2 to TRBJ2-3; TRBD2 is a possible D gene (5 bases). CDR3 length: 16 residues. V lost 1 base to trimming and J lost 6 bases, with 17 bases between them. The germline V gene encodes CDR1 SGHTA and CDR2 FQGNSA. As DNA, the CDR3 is TGTGCCAGCAGCTTAGAGCGGTGGGGTCCCTGGGATACGCAGTATTTT. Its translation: CASSLERWGPWDTQYF.

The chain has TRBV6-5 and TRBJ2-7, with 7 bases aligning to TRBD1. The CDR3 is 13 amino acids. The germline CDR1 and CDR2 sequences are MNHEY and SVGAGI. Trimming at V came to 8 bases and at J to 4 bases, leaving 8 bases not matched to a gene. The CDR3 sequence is CASSSGTEYEQYF. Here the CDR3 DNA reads TGTGCCAGCTCGTCCGGGACAGAATACGAGCAGTACTTC.

The CDR3 DNA reads TGTGCCAGCAGTACCGGACTAGCGGGGCAAAATGAGCAGTTCTTC. Encoded protein: CASSTGLAGQNEQFF. The V gene is TRBV27, the J gene TRBJ2-1, with 12 bases identical to TRBD2. The V segment lost 5 bases and the J segment 7 bases; nucleotides outside the gene matches: 6. The CDR3 has 15 residues. Per the germline V gene, CDR1 is MNHEY and CDR2 is SMNVEV (reference sequence).

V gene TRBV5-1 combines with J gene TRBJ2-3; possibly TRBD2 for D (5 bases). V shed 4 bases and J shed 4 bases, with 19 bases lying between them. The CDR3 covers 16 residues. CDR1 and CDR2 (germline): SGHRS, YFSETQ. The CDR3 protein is CASSVLQGEGPDTQYF. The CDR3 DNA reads TGCGCCAGCAGCGTGCTCCAAGGAGAGGGCCCAGATACGCAGTATTTT.

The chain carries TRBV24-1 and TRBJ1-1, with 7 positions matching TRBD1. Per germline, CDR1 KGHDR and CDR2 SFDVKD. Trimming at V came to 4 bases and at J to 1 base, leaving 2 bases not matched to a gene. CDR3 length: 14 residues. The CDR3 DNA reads TGTGCCACCAGTGAAGGGGGCGCGAACACTGAAGCTTTCTTT. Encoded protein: CATSEGGANTEAFF.

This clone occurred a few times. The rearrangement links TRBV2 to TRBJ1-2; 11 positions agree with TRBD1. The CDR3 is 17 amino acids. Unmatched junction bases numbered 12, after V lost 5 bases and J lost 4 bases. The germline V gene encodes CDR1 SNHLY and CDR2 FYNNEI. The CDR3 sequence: CASSPGTGGVSGYGYTF. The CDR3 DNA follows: TGTGCCAGCAGTCCTGGGACAGGGGGAGTATCTGGCTATGGCTACACCTTC.

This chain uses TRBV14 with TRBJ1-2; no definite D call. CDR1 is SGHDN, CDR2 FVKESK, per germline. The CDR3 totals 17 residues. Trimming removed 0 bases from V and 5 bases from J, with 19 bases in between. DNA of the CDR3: TGTGCCAGCAGCCAAGATCAGAAGACAACCATCAAATATGGCTACACCTTC. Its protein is CASSQDQKTTIKYGYTF.

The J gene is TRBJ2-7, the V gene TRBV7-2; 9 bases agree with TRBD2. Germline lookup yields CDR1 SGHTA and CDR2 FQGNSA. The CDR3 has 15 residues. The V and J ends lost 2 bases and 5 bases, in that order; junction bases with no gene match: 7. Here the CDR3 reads CASSLTSGGQDEQYF. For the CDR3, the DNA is TGTGCCAGCAGCTTAACAAGCGGGGGGCAGGACGAGCAGTACTTC.

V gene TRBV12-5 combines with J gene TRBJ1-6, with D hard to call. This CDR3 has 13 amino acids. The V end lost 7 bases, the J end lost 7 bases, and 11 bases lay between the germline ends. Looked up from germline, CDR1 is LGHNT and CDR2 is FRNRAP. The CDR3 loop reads CASALGGNSPLHF. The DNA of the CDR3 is TGTGCTAGTGCCCTTGGCGGGAATTCACCCCTCCACTTT.

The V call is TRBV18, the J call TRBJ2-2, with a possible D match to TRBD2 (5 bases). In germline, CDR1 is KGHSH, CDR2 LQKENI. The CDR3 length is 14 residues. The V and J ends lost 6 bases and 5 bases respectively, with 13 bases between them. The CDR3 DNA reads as TGTGCCAGCTCGTCCATCCGGGAAACCGGGGAGCTGTTTTTT. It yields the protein CASSSIRETGELFF. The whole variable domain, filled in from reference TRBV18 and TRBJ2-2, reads NAGVMQNPRHLVRRRGQEARLRCSPMKGHSHVYWYRQLPEEGLKFMVYLQKENIIDESGMPKERFSAEFPKEGPSILRIQQVVRGDSAAYFCASSSIRETGELFFGEGSRLTVL.

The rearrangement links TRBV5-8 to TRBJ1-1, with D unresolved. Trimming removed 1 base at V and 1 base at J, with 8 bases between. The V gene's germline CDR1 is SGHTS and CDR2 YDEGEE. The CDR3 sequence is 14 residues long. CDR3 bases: TGTGCCAGCAGCTTGTATGGGCAGAACACTGAAGCTTTCTTT. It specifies CASSLYGQNTEAFF.

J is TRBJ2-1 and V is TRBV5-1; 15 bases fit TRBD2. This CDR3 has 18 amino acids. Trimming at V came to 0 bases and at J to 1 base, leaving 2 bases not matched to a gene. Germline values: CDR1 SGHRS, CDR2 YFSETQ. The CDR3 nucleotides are TGCGCCAGCAGCTTGGGGACTAGCGGGGGGGCGTCCTACAATGAGCAGTTCTTC. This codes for CASSLGTSGGASYNEQFF.

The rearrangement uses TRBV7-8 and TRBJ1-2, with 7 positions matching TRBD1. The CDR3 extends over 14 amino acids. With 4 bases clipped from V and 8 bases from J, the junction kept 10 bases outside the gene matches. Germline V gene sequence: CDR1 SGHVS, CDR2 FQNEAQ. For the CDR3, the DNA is TGTGCCAGCAGCTATACAGGGGTGGCGGGCGGCTACACCTTC. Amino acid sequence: CASSYTGVAGGYTF.

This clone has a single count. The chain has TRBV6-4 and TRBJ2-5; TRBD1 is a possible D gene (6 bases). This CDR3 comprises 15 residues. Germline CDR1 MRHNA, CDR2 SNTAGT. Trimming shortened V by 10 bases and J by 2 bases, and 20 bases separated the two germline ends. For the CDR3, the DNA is TGTGCCATCCCCTGTACAGGGAGTTTTCAAGAGACCCAGTACTTC. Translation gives CAIPCTGSFQETQYF.

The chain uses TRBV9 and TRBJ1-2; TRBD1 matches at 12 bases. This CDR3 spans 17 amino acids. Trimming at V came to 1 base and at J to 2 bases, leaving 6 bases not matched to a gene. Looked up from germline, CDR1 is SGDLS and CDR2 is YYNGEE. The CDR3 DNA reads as TGTGCCAGCAGCGTATCGGGACAGGGGGCCTTAAACTATGGCTACACCTTC. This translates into CASSVSGQGALNYGYTF.

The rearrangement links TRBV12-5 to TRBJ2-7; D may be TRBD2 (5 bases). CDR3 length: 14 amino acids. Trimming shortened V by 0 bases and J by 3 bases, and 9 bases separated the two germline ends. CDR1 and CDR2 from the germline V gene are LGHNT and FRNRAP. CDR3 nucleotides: TGTGCTAGTGGTTTGGTAGGAGGAGTCTACGAGCAGTACTTC. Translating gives CASGLVGGVYEQYF.

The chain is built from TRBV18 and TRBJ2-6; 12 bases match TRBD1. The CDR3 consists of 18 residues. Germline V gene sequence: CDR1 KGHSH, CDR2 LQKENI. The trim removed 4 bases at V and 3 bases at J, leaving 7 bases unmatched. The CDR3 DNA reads TGTGCCAGCTCACGAACGGGACAGGGGGCAGGTGGGGCCAACGTCCTGACTTTC. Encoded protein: CASSRTGQGAGGANVLTF. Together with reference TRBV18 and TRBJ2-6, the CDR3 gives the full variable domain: NAGVMQNPRHLVRRRGQEARLRCSPMKGHSHVYWYRQLPEEGLKFMVYLQKENIIDESGMPKERFSAEFPKEGPSILRIQQVVRGDSAAYFCASSRTGQGAGGANVLTFGAGSRLTVL.

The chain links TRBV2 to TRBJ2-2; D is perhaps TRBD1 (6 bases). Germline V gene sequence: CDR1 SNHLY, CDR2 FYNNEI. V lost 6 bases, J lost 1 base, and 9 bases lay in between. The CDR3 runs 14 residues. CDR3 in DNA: TGTGCCAGCAGATGGACAGTGAACACCGGGGAGCTGTTTTTT. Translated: CASRWTVNTGELFF.

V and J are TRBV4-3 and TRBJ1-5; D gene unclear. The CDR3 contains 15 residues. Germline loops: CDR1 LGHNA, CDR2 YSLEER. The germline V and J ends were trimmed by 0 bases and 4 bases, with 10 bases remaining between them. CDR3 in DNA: TGCGCCAGCAGCCAAGATCTTTGGGAGAATCAGCCCCAGCATTTT. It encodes CASSQDLWENQPQHF.

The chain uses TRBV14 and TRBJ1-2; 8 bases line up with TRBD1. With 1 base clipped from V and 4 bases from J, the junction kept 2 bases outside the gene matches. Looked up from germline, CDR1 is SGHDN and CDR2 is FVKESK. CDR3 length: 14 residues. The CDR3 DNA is TGTGCCAGCAGCCAAGGGACAGGGCTCTATGGCTACACCTTC. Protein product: CASSQGTGLYGYTF.

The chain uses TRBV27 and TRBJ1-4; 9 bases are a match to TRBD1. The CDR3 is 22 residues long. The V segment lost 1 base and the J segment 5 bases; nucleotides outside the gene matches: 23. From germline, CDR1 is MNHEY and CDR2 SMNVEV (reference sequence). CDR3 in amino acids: CASSLFILTSGTGPVPNEKLFF. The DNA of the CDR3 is TGTGCCAGCAGTTTATTTATTTTGACTTCTGGGACAGGGCCTGTACCAAATGAAAAACTGTTTTTT.

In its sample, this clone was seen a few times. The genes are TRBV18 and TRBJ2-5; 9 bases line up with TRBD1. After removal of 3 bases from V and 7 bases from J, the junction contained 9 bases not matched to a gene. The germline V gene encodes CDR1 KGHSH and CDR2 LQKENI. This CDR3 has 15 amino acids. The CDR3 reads CASSPTGQGRGTQYF. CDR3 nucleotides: TGTGCCAGCTCACCCACGGGACAGGGACGGGGGACCCAGTACTTC.